Each of the 10 T cell receptor beta chains below was sequenced from the same sample in a study of blood T cell repertoires in COVID-19 (TCRdb year 2020). The library was built by means of the immunoSEQ multiplex PCR assay. As stored in TCRdb, this immuneACCESS dataset retains in-frame rearrangements with V and J assigned. A fraction of the clones does not appear; measured against another copy, unresolved V genes explain less than half of the discrepancy, and the remainder lacks a known reason. Within this sample are some 270,000 clones, with approximately 86% of them counted one time only. The ten largest clones add up to approximately 8.2% of the sample. Specimen: peripheral blood. The receptors were sampled from a middle-aged man with active or convalescent COVID-19.

V and J are TRBV10-3 and TRBJ2-2; perhaps TRBD1 as D (5 bases). The CDR3 loop spans 15 amino acids. The V gene's germline CDR1 is ENHRY and CDR2 SYGVKD. Trimming took 8 bases from V and 4 from J, leaving 17 bases between them. The DNA for the CDR3 is TGTGCCATCTCCGAAAGGGGTGCGCCCACCGGGGAGCTGTTTTTT. Protein product: CAISERGAPTGELFF.

The chain couples TRBV12-3 or TRBV12-4 to TRBJ1-6, with 7 bases aligning to TRBD1. The CDR3 has 13 residues. The V and J ends lost 5 bases and 6 bases, in that order; junction bases with no gene match: 1. For the CDR3, the DNA is TGTGCCAGCAGTCGGGACAGTAATTCACCCCTCCACTTT. Its translation: CASSRDSNSPLHF.

Remarks on this clone: The germline gene is not matched at one end of the junction; a read error may be the cause. The CDR3 loop is CASSYWVAEDEQFF. CDR3 in DNA: TGTGCCAGCAGCTACTGGGTAGCGGAGGATGAGCAGTTCTTC. V gene TRBV6-5 combines with J gene TRBJ2-1, with a weak D call TRBD2 (6 bases). Germline-derived CDR1 and CDR2 are MNHEY and SVGAGI. This CDR3 is built from 14 residues.

This rearrangement joins TRBV28 to TRBJ1-2, with D possibly being TRBD1 (6 bases). The V and J ends lost 4 bases and 3 bases respectively, with 9 bases between them. Germline V gene lookup returns CDR1 MDHEN and CDR2 SYDVKM. CDR3 size: 13 residues. CDR3 residues: CASSSGDDYGYTF. The CDR3 nucleotides are TGTGCCAGCAGTTCAGGGGATGACTATGGCTACACCTTC.

Note on this clone: The same CDR3 also results from other DNA sequences found in this sample. CDR3 sequence reads: CASSIRGAGETQYF. CDR3 sequence (DNA): TGTGCCAGTAGTATCCGGGGGGCCGGGGAGACCCAGTACTTC. The chain recombines TRBV19 with TRBJ2-5, with D possibly being TRBD2 (7 bases). The CDR3 consists of 14 residues. The V gene lost 3 bases and the J gene lost 5 bases, with 13 bases spanning the gap. Germline V gives CDR1 LNHDA, CDR2 SQIVND (reference sequence).

The chain has TRBV2 and TRBJ2-3, with TRBD2 as a possible D gene (5 bases). CDR3 size: 11 residues. Trimming took off 5 bases at V and 6 bases at J, with 6 bases between the two ends. Germline lookup yields CDR1 SNHLY and CDR2 FYNNEI. CDR3 residues: CASSTRDTQYF. For the CDR3, the DNA is TGTGCCAGCAGTACTAGGGATACGCAGTATTTT.

Worth noting for this clone: A read error may account for a junction end that differs from germline. The chain carries TRBV7-8 and TRBJ2-1, with 7 bases aligning to TRBD2. The CDR3 is 15 amino acids. Per the germline V gene, CDR1 is SGHVS and CDR2 is FQNEAQ. The CDR3 nucleotides read TGTGCCAGCAGTTTAGGGGCGGGAGTGCAATATGAGCAGTTCTTC. Its protein is CASSLGAGVQYEQFF.

This clone was detected only once. At one end the junction does not follow the germline gene, possibly because of a read error. The chain employs TRBV5-1 and TRBJ2-1; 9 positions match TRBD1. This CDR3 region has 14 residues. Germline CDR1 and CDR2: SGHRS and YFSETQ. CDR3 amino acids: CASTHGTGKAEHFF. CDR3 DNA: TGCGCCAGCACCCATGGGACAGGGAAAGCGGAGCATTTCTTC.

The chain links TRBV10-1 to TRBJ2-3; 9 nucleotides line up with TRBD2. The CDR3 totals 15 residues. Germline CDR1 and CDR2: WNHNN and SYGVQD (reference sequence). J gave up 4 bases and V 3 bases, and 5 bases lay outside the gene matches. The CDR3 region is CASSDPGLAADTQYF. The CDR3 DNA follows: TGCGCCAGCAGTGACCCGGGACTAGCCGCAGATACGCAGTATTTT.

The chain couples TRBV7-9 to TRBJ1-2, with D perhaps matching TRBD1 (5 bases). The CDR3 is 13 residues long. With 11 bases removed from V and 4 bases from J, the gap between germline ends came to 17 bases. CDR1 is SEHNR, CDR2 FQNEAQ, per germline (reference sequence). The CDR3 DNA sequence: TGTGCCTTGGGGGGTAGCAGCATCTATGGCTACACCTTC. This gives the protein CALGGSSIYGYTF.